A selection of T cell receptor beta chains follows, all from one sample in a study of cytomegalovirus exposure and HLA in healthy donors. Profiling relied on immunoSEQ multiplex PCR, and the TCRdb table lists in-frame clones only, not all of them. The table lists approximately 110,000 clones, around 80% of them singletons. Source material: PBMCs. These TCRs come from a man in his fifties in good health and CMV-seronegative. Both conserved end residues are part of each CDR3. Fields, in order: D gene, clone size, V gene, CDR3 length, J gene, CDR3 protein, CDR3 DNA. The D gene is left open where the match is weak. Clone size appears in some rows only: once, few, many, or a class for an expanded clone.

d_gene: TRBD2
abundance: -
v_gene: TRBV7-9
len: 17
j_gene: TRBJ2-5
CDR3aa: CASTQMSGGGGQETQYF
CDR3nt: TGTGCCAGCACCCAGATGTCGGGGGGAGGAGGGCAAGAGACCCAGTACTTC

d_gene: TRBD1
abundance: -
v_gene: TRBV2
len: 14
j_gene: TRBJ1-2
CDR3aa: CASSETGGVCGYTF
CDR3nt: TGTGCCAGCAGTGAGACAGGGGGCGTTTGTGGCTACACCTTC

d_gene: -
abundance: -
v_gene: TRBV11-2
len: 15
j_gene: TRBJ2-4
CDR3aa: CASRGLRGAKNIQYF
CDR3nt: TGTGCCAGCAGGGGACTCCGAGGGGCCAAAAACATTCAGTACTTC

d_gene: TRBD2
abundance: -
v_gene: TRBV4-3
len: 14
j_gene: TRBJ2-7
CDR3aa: CASSQGGAGYEQYF
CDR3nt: TGCGCCAGCAGCCAAGGGGGAGCGGGGTACGAGCAGTACTTC

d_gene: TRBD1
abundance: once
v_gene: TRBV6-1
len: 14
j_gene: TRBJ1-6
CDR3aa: CASSAAGGNSPLHF
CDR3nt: TGTGCCAGCAGTGCAGCAGGGGGAAATTCACCCCTCCACTTT

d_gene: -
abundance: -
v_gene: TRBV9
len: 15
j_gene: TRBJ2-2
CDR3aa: CASSVAEGYTGELFF
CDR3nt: TGTGCCAGCAGCGTAGCGGAGGGATACACCGGGGAGCTGTTTTTT

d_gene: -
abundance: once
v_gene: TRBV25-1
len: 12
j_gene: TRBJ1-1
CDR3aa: CASNSGGLRAFF
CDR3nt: TGTGCCAGCAATTCTGGCGGACTCCGAGCTTTCTTT

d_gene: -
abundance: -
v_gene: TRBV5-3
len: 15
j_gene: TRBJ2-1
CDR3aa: CARMGFGGSYNEQFF
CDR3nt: TGTGCCAGAATGGGGTTCGGAGGCTCCTACAATGAGCAGTTCTTC

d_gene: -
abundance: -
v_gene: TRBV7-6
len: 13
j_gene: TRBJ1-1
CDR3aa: CASSLRGGTEAFF
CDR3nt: TGTGCCAGCAGCTTAAGGGGGGGTACTGAAGCTTTCTTT

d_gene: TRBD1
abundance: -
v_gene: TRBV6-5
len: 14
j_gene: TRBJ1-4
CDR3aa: CASSYGRGREKLFF
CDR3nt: TGTGCCAGCAGTTACGGCAGGGGGCGGGAAAAACTGTTTTTT

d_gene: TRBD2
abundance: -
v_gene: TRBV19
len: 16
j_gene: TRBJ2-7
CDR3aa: CASSGSGTIRAYEQYF
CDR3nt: TGTGCCAGTAGCGGCTCCGGGACTATCAGGGCCTACGAGCAGTACTTC

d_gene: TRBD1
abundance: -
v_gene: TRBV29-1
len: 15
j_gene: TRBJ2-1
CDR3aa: CSVGPRQGSYNEQFF
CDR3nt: TGCAGCGTTGGGCCCCGACAGGGCAGCTACAATGAGCAGTTCTTC

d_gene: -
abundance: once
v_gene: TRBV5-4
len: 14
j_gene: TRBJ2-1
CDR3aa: CASKPGQTYNEQFF
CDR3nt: TGTGCCAGCAAGCCGGGACAAACCTACAATGAGCAGTTCTTC

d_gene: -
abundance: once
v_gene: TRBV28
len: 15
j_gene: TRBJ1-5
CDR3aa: CASSPGDMGNQPQHF
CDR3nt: TGTGCCAGCAGTCCAGGGGACATGGGCAATCAGCCCCAGCATTTT

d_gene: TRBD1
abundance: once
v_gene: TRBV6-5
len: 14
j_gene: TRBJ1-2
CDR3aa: CASSYSQGANGYTF
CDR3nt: TGTGCCAGCAGTTACTCGCAGGGGGCGAATGGCTACACCTTC

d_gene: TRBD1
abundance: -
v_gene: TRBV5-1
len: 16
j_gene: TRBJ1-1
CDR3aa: CASSDTTGQLNTEAFF
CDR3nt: TGCGCCAGCAGCGATACAACGGGACAGCTGAACACTGAAGCTTTCTTT

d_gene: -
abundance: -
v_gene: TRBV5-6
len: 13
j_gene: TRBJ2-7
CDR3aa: CASSLTGTNEQYF
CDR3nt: TGTGCCAGCAGCTTAACAGGGACTAACGAGCAGTACTTC

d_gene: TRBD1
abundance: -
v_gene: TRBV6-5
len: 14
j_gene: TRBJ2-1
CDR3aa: CASSSPRQGYEQFF
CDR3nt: TGTGCCAGCAGTTCTCCCCGACAGGGCTATGAGCAGTTCTTC

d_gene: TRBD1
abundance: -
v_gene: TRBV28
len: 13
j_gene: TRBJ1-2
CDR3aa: CASVGGRNYGYTF
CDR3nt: TGTGCCAGCGTAGGGGGCAGGAACTATGGCTACACCTTC

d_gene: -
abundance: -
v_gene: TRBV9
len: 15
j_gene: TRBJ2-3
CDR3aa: CASSVYERSTDTQYF
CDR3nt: TGTGCCAGCAGCGTATACGAGAGGAGCACAGATACGCAGTATTTT

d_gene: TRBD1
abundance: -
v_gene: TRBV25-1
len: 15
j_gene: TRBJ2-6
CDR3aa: CAIQGSLSGANVLTF
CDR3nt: TGTGCCATACAGGGGTCCCTCTCTGGGGCCAACGTCCTGACTTTC

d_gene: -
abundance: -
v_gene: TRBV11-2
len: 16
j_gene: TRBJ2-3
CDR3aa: CASSLRYPSGTDTQYF
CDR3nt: TGTGCCAGCAGCTTACGTTATCCTTCGGGCACAGATACGCAGTATTTT

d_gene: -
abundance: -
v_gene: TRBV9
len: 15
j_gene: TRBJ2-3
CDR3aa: CASSSRPQSTDTQYF
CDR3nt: TGTGCCAGCAGCTCAAGACCACAGAGCACAGATACGCAGTATTTT

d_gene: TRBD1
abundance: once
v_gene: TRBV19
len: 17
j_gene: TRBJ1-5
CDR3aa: CASSLGRGQGAEQPQHF
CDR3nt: TGTGCCAGTAGCCTCGGCCGGGGACAGGGGGCAGAACAGCCCCAGCATTTT

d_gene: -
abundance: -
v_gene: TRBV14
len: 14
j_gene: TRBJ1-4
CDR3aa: CASSQVGQGEKLFF
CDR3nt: TGTGCCAGCAGCCAAGTGGGCCAGGGTGAAAAACTGTTTTTT

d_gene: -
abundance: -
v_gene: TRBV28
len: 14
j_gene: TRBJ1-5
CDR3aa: CASSLGEPNQPQHF
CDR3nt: TGTGCCAGCAGTTTAGGAGAGCCCAATCAGCCCCAGCATTTT

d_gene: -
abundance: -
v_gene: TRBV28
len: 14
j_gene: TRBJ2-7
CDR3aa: CASSFARNAYEQYF
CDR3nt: TGTGCCAGCAGTTTTGCCAGGAATGCCTACGAGCAGTACTTC

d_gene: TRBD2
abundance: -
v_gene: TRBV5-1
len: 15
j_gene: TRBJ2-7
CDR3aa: CASSLGVAGPYEQYF
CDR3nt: TGCGCCAGCAGCTTGGGAGTAGCGGGCCCCTACGAGCAGTACTTC

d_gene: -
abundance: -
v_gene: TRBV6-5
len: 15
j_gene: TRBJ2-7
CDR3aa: CASSYQPQVDYEQYF
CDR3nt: TGTGCCAGCAGTTACCAGCCGCAGGTTGACTACGAGCAGTACTTC